This TCR beta chain was captured in a study of T cell repertoires in cytomegalovirus infection. With 4 bases removed from V and 4 bases from J, the gap between germline ends came to 10 bases. CDR3 length equals 14 residues. TCRdb recomputed calls from the reads with MiXCR, one row per CDR3 protein. The sample carries roughly 640,000 distinct CDR3 sequences, 20% to 25% recorded once. Sequencing was carried out using CD8+ T cells from PBMCs. The sequence was obtained from a human donor in good health (CMV status not recorded). Some clones in this sample may be carry-over from other donors' samples. The chain couples TRBV12-3 or TRBV12-4 to TRBJ1-4; maybe TRBD1 (5 bases). In DNA, the CDR3 is TGTGCCAGCAGTTGGGGACGGTTTAATGAAAAACTGTTTTTT. Translating gives CASSWGRFNEKLFF.